This TCR beta chain appears in the sequencing data of a study of response to subunit inactivated influenza vaccine. Study findings and constraints: Authors suggested each seasonal influenza vaccination recruits few new T cells.

The germline V and J ends were trimmed by 5 bases and 4 bases, with 5 bases remaining between them. Germline V gives CDR1 WSHSY, CDR2 SAAADI. The CDR3 runs to 12 residues. Worth noting for this clonotype: The target antigen is unknown.

TCRdb reprocessed the RT-PCR reads via MiXCR and lists one record per CDR3 protein. This repertoire shows some 480,000 distinct CDR3 sequences, roughly 11% found once; its top ten account for 10% to 15%. This sequence was found in a man aged 50 to 60 who received an inactivated influenza vaccine. The gene calls are TRBV10-2 and TRBJ2-2; D unclear. The sample was PBMCs from blood, taken roughly 46 days after vaccination. The CDR3: CASSQVTGELFF. The CDR3 coding sequence is TGCGCCAGCAGTCAGGTCACCGGGGAGCTGTTTTTT.